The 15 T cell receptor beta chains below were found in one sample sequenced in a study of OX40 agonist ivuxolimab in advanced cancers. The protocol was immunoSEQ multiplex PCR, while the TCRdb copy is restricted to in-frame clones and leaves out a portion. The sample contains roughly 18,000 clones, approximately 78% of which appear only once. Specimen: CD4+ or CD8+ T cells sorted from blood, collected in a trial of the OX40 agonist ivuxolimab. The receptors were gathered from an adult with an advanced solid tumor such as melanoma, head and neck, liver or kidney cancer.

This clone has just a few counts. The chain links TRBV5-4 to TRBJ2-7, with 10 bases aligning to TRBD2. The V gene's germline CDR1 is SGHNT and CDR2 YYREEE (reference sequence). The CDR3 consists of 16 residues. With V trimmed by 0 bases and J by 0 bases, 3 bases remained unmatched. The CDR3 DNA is TGTGCCAGCAGCTTGGCTACTAGCGGGGTCTCCTACGAGCAGTACTTC. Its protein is CASSLATSGVSYEQYF.

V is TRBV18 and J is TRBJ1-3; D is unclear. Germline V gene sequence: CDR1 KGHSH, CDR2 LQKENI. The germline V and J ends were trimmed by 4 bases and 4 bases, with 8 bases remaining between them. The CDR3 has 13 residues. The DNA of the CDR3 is TGTGCCAGCTCACGGACGGGGGGAAACACCATATATTTT. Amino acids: CASSRTGGNTIYF. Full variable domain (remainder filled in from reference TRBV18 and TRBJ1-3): NAGVMQNPRHLVRRRGQEARLRCSPMKGHSHVYWYRQLPEEGLKFMVYLQKENIIDESGMPKERFSAEFPKEGPSILRIQQVVRGDSAAYFCASSRTGGNTIYFGEGSWLTVV.

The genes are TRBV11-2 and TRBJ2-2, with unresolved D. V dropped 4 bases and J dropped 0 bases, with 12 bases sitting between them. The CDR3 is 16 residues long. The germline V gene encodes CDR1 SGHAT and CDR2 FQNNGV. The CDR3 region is CASSSARNANTGELFF. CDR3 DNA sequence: TGTGCCAGCAGCTCTGCACGGAACGCGAACACCGGGGAGCTGTTTTTT.

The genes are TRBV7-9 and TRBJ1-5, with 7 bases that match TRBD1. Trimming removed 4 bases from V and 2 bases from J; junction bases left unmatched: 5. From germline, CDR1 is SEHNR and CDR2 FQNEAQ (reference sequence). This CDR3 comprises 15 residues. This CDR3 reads CASSSWDSGNQPQHF. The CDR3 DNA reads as TGTGCCAGCAGCTCGTGGGACAGTGGCAATCAGCCCCAGCATTTT. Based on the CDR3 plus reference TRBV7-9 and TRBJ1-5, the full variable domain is DTGVSQNPRHKITKRGQNVTFRCDPISEHNRLYWYRQTLGQGPEFLTYFQNEAQLEKSRLLSDRFSAERPKGSFSTLEIQRTEQGDSAMYLCASSSWDSGNQPQHFGDGTRLSIL.

The chain's CDR3 is CASRWSREGHNEQFF. As DNA, the CDR3 is TGTGCCAGCAGATGGTCCCGCGAGGGCCACAATGAGCAGTTCTTC. The rearrangement uses TRBV6-5 and TRBJ2-1; tentatively, D is TRBD2 (5 bases). V lost 6 bases to trimming and J lost 5 bases, with 17 bases between them. The germline CDR1 and CDR2 sequences are MNHEY and SVGAGI. This CDR3 has 15 amino acids.

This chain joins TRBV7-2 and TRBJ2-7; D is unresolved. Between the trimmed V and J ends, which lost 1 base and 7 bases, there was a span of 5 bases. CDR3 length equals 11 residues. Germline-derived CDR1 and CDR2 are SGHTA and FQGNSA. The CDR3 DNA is TGTGCCAGCAGCTTAGTCCGGGAGCAGTACTTC. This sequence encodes CASSLVREQYF.

CDR3 loop: CASSRTGMNTEAFF. The CDR3 nucleotides read TGTGCCAGTAGCAGGACAGGGATGAACACTGAAGCTTTCTTT. The chain links TRBV19 to TRBJ1-1; 8 bases are shared with TRBD1. The CDR3 covers 14 residues. Germline CDR1 and CDR2: LNHDA and SQIVND (reference sequence). V trimming: 6 bases; J trimming: 0 bases; junction bases outside the gene matches: 3.

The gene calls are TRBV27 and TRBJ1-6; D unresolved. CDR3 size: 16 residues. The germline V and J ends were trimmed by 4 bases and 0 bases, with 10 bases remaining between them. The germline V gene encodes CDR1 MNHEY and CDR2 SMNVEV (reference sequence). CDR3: CASSSVGSSYNSPLHF. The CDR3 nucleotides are TGTGCCAGCAGTTCGGTAGGGAGCTCCTATAATTCACCCCTCCACTTT.

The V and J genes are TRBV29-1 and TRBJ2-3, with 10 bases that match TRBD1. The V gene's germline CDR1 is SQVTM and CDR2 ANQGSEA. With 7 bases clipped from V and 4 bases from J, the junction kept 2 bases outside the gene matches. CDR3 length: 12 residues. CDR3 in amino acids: CSGGQGSDTQYF. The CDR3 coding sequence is TGCAGCGGGGGACAGGGGTCAGATACGCAGTATTTT.

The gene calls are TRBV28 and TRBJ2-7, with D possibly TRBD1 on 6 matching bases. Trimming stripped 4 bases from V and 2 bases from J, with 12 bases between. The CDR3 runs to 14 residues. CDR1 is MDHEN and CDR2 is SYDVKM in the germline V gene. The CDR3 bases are TGTGCCAGCAGTTCCCCAGGGGTAACCTACGAGCAGTACTTC. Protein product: CASSSPGVTYEQYF.

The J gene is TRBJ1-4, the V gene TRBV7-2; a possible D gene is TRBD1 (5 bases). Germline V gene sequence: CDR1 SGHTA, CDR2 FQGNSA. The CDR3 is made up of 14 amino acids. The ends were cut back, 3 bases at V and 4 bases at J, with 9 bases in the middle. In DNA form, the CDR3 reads TGTGCCAGCAGCTTCGACAGATTTAATGAAAAACTGTTTTTT. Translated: CASSFDRFNEKLFF.

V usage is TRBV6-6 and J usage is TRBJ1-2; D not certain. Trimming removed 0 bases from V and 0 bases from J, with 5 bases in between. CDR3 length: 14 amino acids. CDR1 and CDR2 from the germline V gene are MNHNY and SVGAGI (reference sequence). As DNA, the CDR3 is TGTGCCAGCAGTTACTCCTCCGCTAACTATGGCTACACCTTC. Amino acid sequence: CASSYSSANYGYTF.

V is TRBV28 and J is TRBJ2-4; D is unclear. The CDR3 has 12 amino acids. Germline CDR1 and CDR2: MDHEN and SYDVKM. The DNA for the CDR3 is TGTGCAAGCCGTCGGGCCCTTAACATTCAGTACTTC. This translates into CASRRALNIQYF. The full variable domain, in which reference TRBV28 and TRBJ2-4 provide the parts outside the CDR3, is DVKVTQSSRYLVKRTGEKVFLECVQDMDHENMFWYRQDPGLGLRLIYFSYDVKMKEKGDIPEGYSVSREKKERFSLILESASTNQTSMYLCASRRALNIQYFGAGTRLSVL.

The CDR3 loop reads CAWRGGGGVKNIQYF. CDR3 in DNA: TGTGCCTGGAGGGGAGGAGGGGGGGTCAAAAACATTCAGTACTTC. J is TRBJ2-4 and V is TRBV30, with D perhaps TRBD2 (7 bases). Germline CDR1 reads GTSNPN; CDR2 reads SVGIG (reference sequence). This CDR3 has 15 amino acids. The germline V and J ends were trimmed by 3 bases and 3 bases, with 15 bases remaining between them.

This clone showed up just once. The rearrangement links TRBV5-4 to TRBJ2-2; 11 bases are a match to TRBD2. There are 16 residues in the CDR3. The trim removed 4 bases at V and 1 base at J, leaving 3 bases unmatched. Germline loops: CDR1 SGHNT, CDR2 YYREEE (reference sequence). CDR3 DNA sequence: TGTGCCAGCAGCATTCTAGCGGGGGGGAACACCGGGGAGCTGTTTTTT. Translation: CASSILAGGNTGELFF.